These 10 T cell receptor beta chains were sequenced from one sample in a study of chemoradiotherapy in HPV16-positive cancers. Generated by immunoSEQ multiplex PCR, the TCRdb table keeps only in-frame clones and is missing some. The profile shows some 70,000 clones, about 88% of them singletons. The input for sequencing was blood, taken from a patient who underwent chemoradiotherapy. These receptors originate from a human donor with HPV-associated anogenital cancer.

The CDR3 spells CASSVDPTGTTGIDTQYF. In DNA form, the CDR3 reads TGTGCCAGTAGTGTCGACCCTACCGGGACAACAGGTATAGATACGCAGTATTTT. This chain links TRBV19 with TRBJ2-3; possible D gene TRBD1, 6 bases. Looked up from germline, CDR1 is LNHDA and CDR2 is SQIVND (reference sequence). V was trimmed by 5 bases and J by 5 bases, leaving 26 bases between them. The CDR3 loop spans 18 amino acids.

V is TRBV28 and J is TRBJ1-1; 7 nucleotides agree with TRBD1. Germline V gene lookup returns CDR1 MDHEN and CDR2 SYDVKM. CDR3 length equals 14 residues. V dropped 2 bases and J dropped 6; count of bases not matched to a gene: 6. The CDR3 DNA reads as TGTGCCAGCAGTTTAAGAACCGACAGGGCTGAAGCTTTCTTT. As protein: CASSLRTDRAEAFF. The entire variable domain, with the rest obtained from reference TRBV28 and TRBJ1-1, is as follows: DVKVTQSSRYLVKRTGEKVFLECVQDMDHENMFWYRQDPGLGLRLIYFSYDVKMKEKGDIPEGYSVSREKKERFSLILESASTNQTSMYLCASSLRTDRAEAFFGQGTRLTVV.

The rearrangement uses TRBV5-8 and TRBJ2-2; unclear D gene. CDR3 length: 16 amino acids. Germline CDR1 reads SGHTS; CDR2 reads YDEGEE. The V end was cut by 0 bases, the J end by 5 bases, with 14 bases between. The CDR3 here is CASSLGLYMETGELFF. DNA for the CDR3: TGTGCCAGCAGCTTGGGGCTCTACATGGAGACCGGGGAGCTGTTTTTT. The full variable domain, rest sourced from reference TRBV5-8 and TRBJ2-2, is EAGVTQSPTHLIKTRGQQATLRCSPISGHTSVYWYQQALGLGLQFLLWYDEGEERNRGNFPPRFSGRQFPNYSSELNVNALELEDSALYLCASSLGLYMETGELFFGEGSRLTVL.

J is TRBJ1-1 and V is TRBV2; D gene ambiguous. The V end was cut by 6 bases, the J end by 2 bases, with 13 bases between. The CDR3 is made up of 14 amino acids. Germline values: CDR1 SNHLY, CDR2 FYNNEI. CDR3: CASRSRTGNTEAFF. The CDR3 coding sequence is TGTGCCAGCAGGAGCCGGACGGGAAACACTGAAGCTTTCTTT.

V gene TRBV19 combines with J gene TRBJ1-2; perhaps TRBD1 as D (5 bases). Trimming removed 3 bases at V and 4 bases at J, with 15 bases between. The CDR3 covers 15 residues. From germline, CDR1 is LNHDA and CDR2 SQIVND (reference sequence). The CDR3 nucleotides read TGTGCCAGTAGTATTAAACTGACAGCTTTCTATGGCTACACCTTC. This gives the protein CASSIKLTAFYGYTF. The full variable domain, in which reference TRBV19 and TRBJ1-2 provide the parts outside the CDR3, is DGGITQSPKYLFRKEGQNVTLSCEQNLNHDAMYWYRQDPGQGLRLIYYSQIVNDFQKGDIAEGYSVSREKKESFPLTVTSAQKNPTAFYLCASSIKLTAFYGYTFGSGTRLTVV.

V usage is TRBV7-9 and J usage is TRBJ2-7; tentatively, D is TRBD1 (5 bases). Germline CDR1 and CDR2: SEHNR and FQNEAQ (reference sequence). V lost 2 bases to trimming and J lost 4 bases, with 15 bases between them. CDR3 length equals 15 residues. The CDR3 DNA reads TGTGCCAGCAGCTTATACGCTGGGGCCCTTTACGAGCAGTACTTC. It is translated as CASSLYAGALYEQYF.

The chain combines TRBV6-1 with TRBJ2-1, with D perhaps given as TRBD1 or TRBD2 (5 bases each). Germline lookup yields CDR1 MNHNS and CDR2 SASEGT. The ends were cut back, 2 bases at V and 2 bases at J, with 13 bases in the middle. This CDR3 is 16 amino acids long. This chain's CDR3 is CASSERGRGPYNEQFF. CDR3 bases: TGTGCCAGCAGTGAAAGGGGACGGGGTCCCTACAATGAGCAGTTCTTC.

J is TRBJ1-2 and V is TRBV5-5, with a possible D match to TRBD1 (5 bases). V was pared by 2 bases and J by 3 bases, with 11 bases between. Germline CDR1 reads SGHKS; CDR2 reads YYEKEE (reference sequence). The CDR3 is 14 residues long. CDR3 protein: CASSFQLGDYGYTF. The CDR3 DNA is TGTGCCAGCAGCTTTCAGTTGGGGGACTATGGCTACACCTTC.

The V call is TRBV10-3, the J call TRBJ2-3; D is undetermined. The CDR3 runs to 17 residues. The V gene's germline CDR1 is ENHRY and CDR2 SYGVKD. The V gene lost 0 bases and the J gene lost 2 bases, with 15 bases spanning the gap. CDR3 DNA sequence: TGTGCCATCAGTGAGTCGAGTAGAACGGTCGTCACAGATACGCAGTATTTT. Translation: CAISESSRTVVTDTQYF.

The CDR3 DNA reads as TGTGCCAGCAGTTTACCAGTCGGGACTAGCGGGAGAGTCACAGATACGCAGTATTTT. Its protein product is CASSLPVGTSGRVTDTQYF. The chain is built from TRBV28 and TRBJ2-3; TRBD2 matches at 14 bases. V trimming: 2 bases; J trimming: 2 bases; junction bases outside the gene matches: 9. CDR1 and CDR2 (germline): MDHEN, SYDVKM. This CDR3 spans 19 amino acids.